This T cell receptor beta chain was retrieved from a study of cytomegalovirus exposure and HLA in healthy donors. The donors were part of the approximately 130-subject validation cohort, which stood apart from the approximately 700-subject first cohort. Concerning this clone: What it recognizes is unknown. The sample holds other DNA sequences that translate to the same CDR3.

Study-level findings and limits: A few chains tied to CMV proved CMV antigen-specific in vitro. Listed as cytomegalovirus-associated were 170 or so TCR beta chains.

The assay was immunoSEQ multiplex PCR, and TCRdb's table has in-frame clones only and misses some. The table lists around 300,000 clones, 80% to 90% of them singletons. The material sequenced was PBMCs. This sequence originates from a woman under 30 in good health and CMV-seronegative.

In DNA form, the CDR3 reads TGTGCCAGCAGCGAGCAGGGTGGGGGCACAGATACGCAGTATTTT. Amino acids: CASSEQGGGTDTQYF. The chain joins TRBV6-4 to TRBJ2-3, with a tentative D call TRBD1 (5 bases). The germline V gene encodes CDR1 MRHNA and CDR2 SNTAGT. This CDR3 contains 15 residues. Trimming removed 6 bases at V and 1 base at J, with 14 bases between.